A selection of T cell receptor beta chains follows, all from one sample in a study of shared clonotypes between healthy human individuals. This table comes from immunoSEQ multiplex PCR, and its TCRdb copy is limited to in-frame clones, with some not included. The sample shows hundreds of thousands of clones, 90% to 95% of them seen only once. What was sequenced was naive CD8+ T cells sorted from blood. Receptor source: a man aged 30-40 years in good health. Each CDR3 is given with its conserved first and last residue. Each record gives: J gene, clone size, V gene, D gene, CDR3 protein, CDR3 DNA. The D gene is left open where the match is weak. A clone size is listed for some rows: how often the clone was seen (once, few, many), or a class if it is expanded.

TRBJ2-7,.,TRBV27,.,CASSLSGGWGYEQYF,TGTGCCAGCAGTTTATCAGGAGGCTGGGGTTACGAGCAGTACTTC
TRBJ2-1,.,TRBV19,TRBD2,CASSISGTYNEQFF,TGTGCCAGTAGCATAAGCGGGACCTACAATGAGCAGTTCTTC
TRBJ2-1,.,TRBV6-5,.,CASSPIDYNEQFF,TGTGCCAGCAGCCCTATAGACTACAATGAGCAGTTCTTC
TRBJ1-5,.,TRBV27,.,CASRPVSNQPQHF,TGTGCCAGCCGACCGGTAAGCAATCAGCCCCAGCATTTT
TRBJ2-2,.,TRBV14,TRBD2,CASSQAVGLPNTGELFF,TGTGCCAGCAGCCAAGCTGTGGGACTACCTAACACCGGGGAGCTGTTTTTT
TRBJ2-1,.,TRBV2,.,CASRGSEQFF,TGTGCCAGCAGGGGGTCGGAGCAGTTCTTC
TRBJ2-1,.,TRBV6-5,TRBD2,CASSRTSGRIDEQFF,TGTGCCAGCAGTCGCACTAGCGGGAGGATAGATGAGCAGTTCTTC
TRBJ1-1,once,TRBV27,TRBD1,CASSSPGQGGLTEAFF,TGTGCCAGCAGTTCACCGGGACAGGGGGGTCTCACTGAAGCTTTCTTT
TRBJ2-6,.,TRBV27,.,CASSLMVAGANVLTF,TGTGCCAGCAGTTTAATGGTGGCTGGGGCCAACGTCCTGACTTTC
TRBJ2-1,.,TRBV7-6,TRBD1,CASSLVGRGPNEQFF,TGTGCCAGCAGCTTAGTAGGCAGGGGGCCCAATGAGCAGTTCTTC
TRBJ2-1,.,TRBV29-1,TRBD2,CSVETPLGRSYREQFF,TGCAGCGTTGAAACCCCGCTCGGGAGGTCCTATCGTGAGCAGTTCTTC
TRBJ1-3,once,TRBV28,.,CASSLFARAGNTIYF,TGTGCCAGCAGTTTATTTGCCAGGGCTGGAAACACCATATATTTT
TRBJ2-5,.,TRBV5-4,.,CASSSSGTLGETQYF,TGTGCCAGCAGCTCGTCCGGGACATTAGGAGAGACCCAGTACTTC
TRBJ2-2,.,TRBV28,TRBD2,CASSFQAGADTGELFF,TGTGCCAGCAGTTTTCAAGCGGGAGCGGACACCGGGGAGCTGTTTTTT
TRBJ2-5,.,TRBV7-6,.,CASSLGDQRSTQYF,TGTGCCAGCAGCTTAGGGGACCAGAGGTCGACCCAGTACTTC
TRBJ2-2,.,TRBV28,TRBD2,CASSGHLAGTSPTGELFF,TGTGCCAGCAGTGGTCATCTAGCGGGAACTTCCCCCACCGGGGAGCTGTTTTTT
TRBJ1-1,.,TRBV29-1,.,CSAGKGWNTEAFF,TGCAGCGCAGGAAAGGGCTGGAACACTGAAGCTTTCTTT
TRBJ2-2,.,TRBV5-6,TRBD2,CASSLSGRANFVGELFF,TGTGCCAGCAGCCTTAGCGGGAGGGCCAATTTTGTCGGGGAGCTGTTTTTT
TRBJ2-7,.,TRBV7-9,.,CASSSADGQLAYEQYF,TGTGCCAGCAGCTCCGCCGACGGGCAGCTAGCTTACGAGCAGTACTTC
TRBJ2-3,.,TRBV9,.,CASSVDTGTQYF,TGTGCCAGCAGCGTAGATACCGGTACGCAGTATTTT